The text below deals with one T cell receptor beta chain. This sample stems from a study of blood T cell repertoires in COVID-19. The CDR3 consists of 14 residues. Germline assignment: CDR1 MNHNS and CDR2 SASEGT. V dropped 3 bases and J dropped 2 bases, with 10 bases sitting between them. Source study methods: Researchers report that nucleated cell counts were estimated from reference gene primer amplification. Libraries were prepared by immunoSEQ multiplex PCR; TCRdb keeps only in-frame clonotypes and omits some of them. V, J and clone size reflect that table, while D and trimming were determined from the DNA. The sample has under 100,000 clones; about 85% are singletons.

The material sequenced was peripheral blood. The rearrangement joins TRBV6-1 to TRBJ2-5; TRBD2 is a possible D gene (6 bases). The TCR sequence derives from a man aged 80 or over with active or convalescent COVID-19. Here the CDR3 DNA reads TGTGCCAGCAGTGAGGGACTGATACAAGAGACCCAGTACTTC. It translates to CASSEGLIQETQYF.